This T cell receptor (beta chain) was obtained from a study of shared clonotypes between healthy human individuals. Study information: With ages of 18 to 49, the donors were two women and a few men.

The repertoire was sequenced with immunoSEQ multiplex PCR; TCRdb's copy has only in-frame clones and lacks some. Altogether millions of clones are present, over 85% being singletons, with the ten largest covering over 0.12%. The CDR3 length is 15 residues. The germline CDR1 and CDR2 sequences are ENHRY and SYGVKD. Trimming pared 6 bases from V and 0 bases from J, leaving 15 bases between. This chain uses TRBV10-3 with TRBJ2-7; D might be TRBD1 (6 bases). The sequenced sample consisted of naive CD4+ T cells sorted from blood. The subset denotes: CD45RA+ positively selected. This TCR was sampled from a man younger than 35 in good health. The CDR3 is CAIRPDRPDSYEQYF. CDR3 coding DNA: TGTGCCATCAGACCCGACAGGCCCGACTCCTACGAGCAGTACTTC.